This entry lists 21 T cell receptor beta chains sequenced from one sample in a study of shared clonotypes between healthy human individuals. Assay used: immunoSEQ multiplex PCR; TCRdb lists only in-frame clones, some missing. The data hold about 1,800,000 clones, with about 95% observed a single time. CD45RO negativity and positive selection for CCR7 defined naive CD8 cells, a population that excluded terminally differentiated effector memory CD45RA+ cells. Sequencing was performed on naive CD8+ T cells sorted from blood. Receptors were obtained from a man between 18 and 35 years old in good health.

With regard to this clone: Within the sample, other DNA sequences also encode this same CDR3. The chain employs TRBV7-2 and TRBJ2-7, with D maybe TRBD2 (6 bases). CDR1 and CDR2 from the germline V gene are SGHTA and FQGNSA. This CDR3 region has 13 residues. Trimming took off 0 bases at V and 3 bases at J, with 6 bases between the two ends. CDR3 nucleotide sequence: TGTGCCAGCAGCTTAGCGGGGGGCTACGAGCAGTACTTC. This encodes CASSLAGGYEQYF.

This clone was found once. The chain uses TRBV4-1 and TRBJ2-2; tentatively, D is TRBD1 or TRBD2 (5 bases each). Trimming pared 4 bases from V and 1 base from J, leaving 16 bases between. CDR1 MGHRA and CDR2 YSYEKL come from the germline V gene. The CDR3 extends over 17 amino acids. The CDR3 region has the DNA TGCGCCAGCAGCCGCACAATCCGGGACGTGAACACCGGGGAGCTGTTTTTT. It codes for CASSRTIRDVNTGELFF.

The chain recombines TRBV4-1 with TRBJ1-1; D not certain. The CDR3 totals 13 residues. Deletions cut 0 bases from V and 7 bases from J, with 9 bases between. The germline V gene has CDR1 MGHRA and CDR2 YSYEKL. In DNA, the CDR3 is TGCGCCAGCAGCCAAGATTCGTTTTTTGAAGCTTTCTTT. Amino acid sequence: CASSQDSFFEAFF.

The CDR3 nucleotides read TGTGCCAGCAGTACTCGCTCCTATAATTCACCCCTCCACTTT. Encoded protein: CASSTRSYNSPLHF. The chain employs TRBV27 and TRBJ1-6; unclear D gene. Trimming removed 5 bases at V and 0 bases at J, with 5 bases between. The V gene's germline CDR1 is MNHEY and CDR2 SMNVEV (reference sequence). This CDR3 spans 14 amino acids.

The chain joins TRBV23-1 to TRBJ2-5; tentative D call: TRBD1 (5 bases). TRBV23-1 is assigned to the ORF class and has an uncertain function. The CDR3 is 16 amino acids. V lost 0 bases and J 0 bases, leaving 11 bases between the germline ends. CDR3 sequence: CASSQSSGANQETQYF. CDR3 coding DNA: TGCGCCAGCAGTCAATCAAGTGGGGCTAACCAAGAGACCCAGTACTTC.

J is TRBJ2-3 and V is TRBV6-5, with D perhaps TRBD2 (5 bases). The CDR3 length is 13 residues. Germline V gene lookup returns CDR1 MNHEY and CDR2 SVGAGI. V was trimmed by 5 bases and J by 8 bases, leaving 14 bases between them. CDR3 region: CASSPTSEGTQYF. The CDR3 bases are TGTGCCAGCAGTCCGACCTCCGAGGGTACGCAGTATTTT.

On this clone itself: Distinct nucleotide sequences in the sample also encode this CDR3. The genes are TRBV9 and TRBJ1-3, with D perhaps matching TRBD1 (6 bases). V was shortened by 0 bases and J by 4 bases, with 11 bases between the two germline ends. Germline CDR1 is SGDLS and CDR2 is YYNGEE. The CDR3 has 15 amino acids. Here the CDR3 reads CASSVGGGTGNTIYF. CDR3 in DNA: TGTGCCAGCAGCGTAGGAGGGGGAACCGGAAACACCATATATTTT.

This rearrangement joins TRBV10-3 to TRBJ2-7; TRBD1 or TRBD2 may be the D gene (5 bases each). CDR1 and CDR2 (germline): ENHRY, SYGVKD. This CDR3 region has 15 residues. V dropped 3 bases and J dropped 2 bases, with 14 bases sitting between them. As DNA, the CDR3 is TGTGCCATCAGTGATCCCGGGACCCACCCCTACGAGCAGTACTTC. It translates to CAISDPGTHPYEQYF.

This rearrangement joins TRBV9 to TRBJ1-2; D call uncertain. V was cut by 4 bases and J by 4 bases, with 8 bases left in between. The CDR3 contains 12 residues. CDR1 and CDR2 (germline): SGDLS, YYNGEE. Here the CDR3 reads CASSWGTYGYTF. In DNA, the CDR3 is TGTGCCAGCAGCTGGGGAACCTATGGCTACACCTTC.

The gene calls are TRBV6-6 and TRBJ1-1, with TRBD1 matching over 9 bases. Trimming cost V 7 bases and J 1 base; bases outside gene matches: 10. CDR3 length: 16 amino acids. Germline V gene sequence: CDR1 MNHNY, CDR2 SVGAGI (reference sequence). CDR3 region: CASNIPSDRGNTEAFF. The DNA for the CDR3 is TGTGCCAGCAACATCCCCTCGGACAGGGGGAACACTGAAGCTTTCTTT.

Here the CDR3 DNA reads TGTGCCTGGAGTGTAGATACCCGATGGGGGGGAAACACTGAAGCTTTCTTT. Its translation: CAWSVDTRWGGNTEAFF. The V and J genes are TRBV30 and TRBJ1-1, with a possible D match to TRBD1 (5 bases). The V end was cut by 0 bases, the J end by 2 bases, with 19 bases between. The germline gives CDR1 GTSNPN, CDR2 SVGIG (reference sequence). This CDR3 is built from 17 residues.

The chain has TRBV19 and TRBJ2-5, with D hard to call. The CDR3 runs to 11 residues. Between the trimmed V and J ends, which lost 7 bases and 2 bases, there was a span of 5 bases. Per the germline V gene, CDR1 is LNHDA and CDR2 is SQIVND (reference sequence). In nucleotides, the CDR3 is TGTGCCAGTAAAGGGCAAGAGACCCAGTACTTC. Translating it yields CASKGQETQYF. The variable domain in full, with the rest retrieved from reference TRBV19 and TRBJ2-5, is DGGITQSPKYLFRKEGQNVTLSCEQNLNHDAMYWYRQDPGQGLRLIYYSQIVNDFQKGDIAEGYSVSREKKESFPLTVTSAQKNPTAFYLCASKGQETQYFGPGTRLLVL.

This chain joins TRBV9 and TRBJ2-5; D is undetermined. V lost 6 bases, J lost 3 bases, and 18 bases lay in between. The length of the CDR3 is 15 residues. Germline V gene sequence: CDR1 SGDLS, CDR2 YYNGEE. DNA for the CDR3: TGTGCCAGCACCCTAGGTCCCGGGCCGAAAGAGACCCAGTACTTC. Its protein is CASTLGPGPKETQYF. Using reference TRBV9 and TRBJ2-5 for the parts outside the CDR3, the full variable domain is DSGVTQTPKHLITATGQRVTLRCSPRSGDLSVYWYQQSLDQGLQFLIQYYNGEERAKGNILERFSAQQFPDLHSELNLSSLELGDSALYFCASTLGPGPKETQYFGPGTRLLVL.

The CDR3: CASSVDDSETYEQYF. The CDR3 nucleotides are TGTGCCAGCAGCGTAGATGATAGCGAGACCTACGAGCAGTACTTC. This chain connects TRBV9 to TRBJ2-7, with D possibly matching TRBD2 (5 bases). Trimming stripped 0 bases from V and 2 bases from J, with 12 bases between. Germline loops: CDR1 SGDLS, CDR2 YYNGEE. The length of the CDR3 is 15 residues.

This chain joins TRBV6-1 and TRBJ1-5; 7 bases are a match to TRBD1. The V gene's germline CDR1 is MNHNS and CDR2 SASEGT. Trimming at V came to 0 bases and at J to 3 bases, leaving 8 bases not matched to a gene. The CDR3 sequence is 17 residues long. The CDR3 region is CASSEASPGQFNQPQHF. The CDR3 DNA sequence: TGTGCCAGCAGTGAAGCCAGTCCGGGACAGTTCAATCAGCCCCAGCATTTT.

The chain uses TRBV23-1 and TRBJ1-1; 8 bases map to TRBD1. TRBV23-1 has ORF status, its function being uncertain. This CDR3 region has 16 residues. After removal of 8 bases from V and 0 bases from J, the junction contained 11 bases not matched to a gene. The CDR3 region has the DNA TGCGCCAGCGGAGCCGGGACAGGAGACATGAACACTGAAGCTTTCTTT. It specifies CASGAGTGDMNTEAFF.

The chain joins TRBV19 to TRBJ1-1; possibly TRBD1 for D (6 bases). The germline V gene has CDR1 LNHDA and CDR2 SQIVND (reference sequence). V was trimmed by 5 bases and J by 8 bases, leaving 15 bases between them. This CDR3 contains 13 residues. CDR3 region: CASSAGTPREAFF. CDR3 DNA sequence: TGTGCCAGTAGTGCCGGGACACCGAGAGAAGCTTTCTTT.

The chain joins TRBV7-9 to TRBJ1-1, with 9 bases identical to TRBD1. This CDR3 is built from 16 residues. The V gene's germline CDR1 is SEHNR and CDR2 FQNEAQ (reference sequence). The V segment lost 1 base and the J segment 5 bases; nucleotides outside the gene matches: 8. This chain's CDR3 is CASSLGQTGGGTEAFF. The CDR3 DNA is TGTGCCAGCAGCTTAGGTCAGACAGGGGGAGGAACTGAAGCTTTCTTT.

The count of this clone is one. This sequence joins TRBV4-1 and TRBJ2-5; D is ambiguous. The V gene lost 3 bases and the J gene lost 4 bases, with 3 bases spanning the gap. There are 11 residues in the CDR3. Germline V lookup: CDR1 MGHRA, CDR2 YSYEKL. CDR3 nucleotide sequence: TGCGCCAGCAGCCAGAGAGAGACCCAGTACTTC. Translation: CASSQRETQYF.

The rearrangement uses TRBV27 and TRBJ2-1; the match to TRBD1 covers 7 bases. This CDR3 is 15 amino acids long. CDR1 and CDR2 from the germline V gene are MNHEY and SMNVEV (reference sequence). V was clipped by 4 bases and J by 5 bases; unmatched bases: 8. The CDR3 region is CASSSRDRVDNEQFF. The CDR3 DNA reads TGTGCCAGCAGTTCCCGGGACAGAGTGGACAATGAGCAGTTCTTC.

CDR3 bases: TGTGCCACCAGCGGGCAAGGCTACGAGCAGTACTTC. Protein: CATSGQGYEQYF. This chain joins TRBV15 and TRBJ2-7; D is uncertain. CDR3 length: 12 residues. Trimming removed 5 bases from V and 3 bases from J, with 8 bases in between. The V gene's germline CDR1 is LNHNV and CDR2 YYDKDF (reference sequence).